The entry that follows covers one T cell receptor (beta chain) sequence. Its antigen is unidentified. The junction differs from germline at one of its ends, possibly a read error. For the second PCR, which ran for roughly 7 to 11 cycles, a sample-barcoded 5' primer and a J-beta primer mix were used. Template switching added a 12-random-nucleotide identifier to every cDNA molecule. TCRdb called the 5' RACE reads again in MiXCR, with one record for every CDR3 protein. The sample contains over a million distinct CDR3 sequences, over 35% of which appear only once. RNA extraction gave at least 5.5 micrograms of total RNA per sample. In germline, CDR1 is SEHNR, CDR2 FQNEAQ (reference sequence). There are 16 residues in the CDR3. This sample is part of a study of blood T cells in healthy people across ages. Findings and limits, study-wide: Relative to aged donors, long-lived donors carried more naive CD4+ cells and displayed higher diversity.

This chain connects TRBV7-9 to TRBJ2-5; 7 bases are a match to TRBD1. Sequencing was done on a sample of blood. This sequence was found in a woman in her fifties or sixties in good health. The CDR3 is CAGTGTVVLDSEAQYF. In DNA, the CDR3 is TGTGCCGGCACCGGGACAGTGGTCCTAGACTCAGAGGCCCAGTACTTC.